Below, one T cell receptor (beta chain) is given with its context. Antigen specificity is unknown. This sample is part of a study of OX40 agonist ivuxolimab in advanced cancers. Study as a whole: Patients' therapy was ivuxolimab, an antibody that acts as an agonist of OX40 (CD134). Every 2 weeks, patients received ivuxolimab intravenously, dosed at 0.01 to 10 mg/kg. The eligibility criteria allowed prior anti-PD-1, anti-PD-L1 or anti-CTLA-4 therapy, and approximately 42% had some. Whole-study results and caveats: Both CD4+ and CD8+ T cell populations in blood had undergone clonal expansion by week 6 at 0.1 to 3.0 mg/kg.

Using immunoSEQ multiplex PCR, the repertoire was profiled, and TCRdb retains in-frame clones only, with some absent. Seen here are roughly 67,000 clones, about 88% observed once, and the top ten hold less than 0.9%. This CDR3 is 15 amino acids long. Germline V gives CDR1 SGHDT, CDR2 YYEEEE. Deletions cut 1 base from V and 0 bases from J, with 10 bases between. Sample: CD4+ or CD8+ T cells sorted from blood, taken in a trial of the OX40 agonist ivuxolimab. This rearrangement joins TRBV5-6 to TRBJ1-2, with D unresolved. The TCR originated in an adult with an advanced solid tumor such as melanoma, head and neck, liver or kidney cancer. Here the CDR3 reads CASSLKDLSNYGYTF. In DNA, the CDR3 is TGTGCCAGCAGCTTGAAGGATCTGTCTAACTATGGCTACACCTTC.